These T cell receptor beta chains were read from a single sample in a study of T cells in tuberculosis. Assay: immunoSEQ multiplex PCR; the TCRdb copy retains only in-frame clones and omits some. This table has about 59,000 clones, 81% appearing once. Sequenced material: CD1b-GMM tetramer-negative cells sorted from PBMCs. All receptors derive from an adult woman with latent tuberculosis. The conserved cysteine and the conserved F or W are not part of the CDR3 here.

v_call	j_call	cdr3_aa
TRBV7-8	TRBJ2-7	ASSLSMTGGVLSYEQY
TRBV18	TRBJ2-2	ASRPGQGNTGELF
TRBV11-3	TRBJ2-4	ASSFGRGGNIQY
TRBV12-5	TRBJ2-1	ASGLVLSGDNEQF
TRBV18	TRBJ1-1	ASSPARTGRNTEAF
TRBV6-1	TRBJ2-2	ASSGQGRSTGELF
TRBV14	TRBJ2-3	ASSRRTSRTDTQY
TRBV5-4	TRBJ2-3	ASSRSQGIAADTQY
TRBV7-6	TRBJ2-3	ASSPGRDTQY
TRBV6-1	TRBJ1-2	ASIPGGGHGYT
TRBV30	TRBJ1-1	AWGTGGGEAF
TRBV6-6	TRBJ1-5	ASSPPRGGNQPQH
TRBV7-3	TRBJ1-4	ASSRTGLANEKLF
TRBV29-1	TRBJ2-1	SVEKLGRDEQF
TRBV2	TRBJ2-3	ASRTGTDTQY
TRBV12-5	TRBJ2-7	ASGYAPGDYEQY
TRBV2	TRBJ1-5	ATRTGYSQPQH
TRBV28	TRBJ1-4	ATGQGITNEKLF
TRBV6-5	TRBJ2-6	ASSYSEVPGANVLT
TRBV19	TRBJ1-5	ASRDSNQPQH
TRBV29-1	TRBJ2-1	SVALLAEGPYNEQF
TRBV6-6	TRBJ2-5	AAGAQETQY
TRBV11-2	TRBJ1-1	ASSLEFGQGNTEAF
TRBV7-8	TRBJ1-3	ASSLAAAGNTIY
TRBV5-1	TRBJ1-4	ASSLSTGREKLF
TRBV6-1	TRBJ2-7	ASSLSKAGGGEQY
TRBV7-2	TRBJ1-2	ASTPSFNYGYT
TRBV11-3	TRBJ2-1	ASSPSYNEQF
TRBV4-3	TRBJ1-3	ASSQGKGATGSGNTIY
TRBV7-9	TRBJ2-5	ASSQATGSETQY
TRBV5-4	TRBJ2-3	ASSFPGLAGIEDTQY
TRBV28	TRBJ2-7	ASSSLKDLIYEQY
TRBV19	TRBJ1-2	ASTTVTNYGYT
TRBV29-1	TRBJ2-5	SARSGGRETQY